This entry describes one TCR beta chain. Its antigen is currently unknown. Germline V CDR1 and CDR2: SGHRS, YFSETQ. V was trimmed by 0 bases and J by 5 bases, leaving 9 bases between them. The CDR3 covers 13 residues. TCRdb fed the 5' RACE reads into MiXCR, producing one record per CDR3 protein. The sample records some 350,000 distinct CDR3 sequences, 6.2% being singletons. The source of the sample is a study of T cells after yellow fever vaccination. Study-level findings and limits: Booster sampling recovered most clones from primary vaccination (about 97% CD4, around 90% CD8).

This TCR was sampled from a man younger than 40 who received the YFV17D yellow fever vaccine. The chain links TRBV5-1 to TRBJ2-7; D might be TRBD1 (7 bases). The sequencing used PBMCs, collected 5 days after the yellow fever booster vaccination. CDR3 amino acids: CASSLGGTDEQYF. CDR3 bases: TGCGCCAGCAGCTTGGGCGGGACAGACGAGCAGTACTTC.